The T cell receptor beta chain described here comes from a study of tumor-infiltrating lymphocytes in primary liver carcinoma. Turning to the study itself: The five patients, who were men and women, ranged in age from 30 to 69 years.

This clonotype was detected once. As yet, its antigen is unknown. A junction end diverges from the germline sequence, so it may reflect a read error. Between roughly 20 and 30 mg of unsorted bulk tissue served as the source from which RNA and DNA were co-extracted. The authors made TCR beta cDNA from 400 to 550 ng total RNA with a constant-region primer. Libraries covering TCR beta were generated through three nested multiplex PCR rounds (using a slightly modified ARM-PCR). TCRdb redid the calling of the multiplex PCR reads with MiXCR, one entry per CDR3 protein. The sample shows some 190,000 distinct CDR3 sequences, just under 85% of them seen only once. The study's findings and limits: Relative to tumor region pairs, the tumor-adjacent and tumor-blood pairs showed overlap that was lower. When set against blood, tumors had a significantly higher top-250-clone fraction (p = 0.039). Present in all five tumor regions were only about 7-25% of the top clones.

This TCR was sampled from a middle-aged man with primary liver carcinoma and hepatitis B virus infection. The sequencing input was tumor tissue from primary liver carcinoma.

CDR3 nucleotide sequence: TGTGCCAGCAGCTCCGGGGCAGAGATAGCTTGGGGCTATGACTACACCTTC. Translation: CASSSGAEIAWGYDYTF. The chain recombines TRBV5-6 with TRBJ1-2; D is possibly TRBD1 (5 bases). Germline V gene lookup returns CDR1 SGHDT and CDR2 YYEEEE. This CDR3 is 17 amino acids long.